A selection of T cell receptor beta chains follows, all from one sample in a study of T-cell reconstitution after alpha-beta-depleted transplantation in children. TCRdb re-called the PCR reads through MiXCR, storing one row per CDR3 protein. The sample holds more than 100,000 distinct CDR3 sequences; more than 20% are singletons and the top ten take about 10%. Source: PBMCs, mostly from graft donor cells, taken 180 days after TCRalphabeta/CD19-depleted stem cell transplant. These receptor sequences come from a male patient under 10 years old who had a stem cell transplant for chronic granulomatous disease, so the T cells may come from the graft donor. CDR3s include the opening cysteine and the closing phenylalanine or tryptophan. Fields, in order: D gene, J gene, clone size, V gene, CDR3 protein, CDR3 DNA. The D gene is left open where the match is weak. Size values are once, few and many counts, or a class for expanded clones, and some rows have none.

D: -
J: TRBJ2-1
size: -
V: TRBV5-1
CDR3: CASSLVVVPGYEQFF
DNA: TGCGCCAGCAGCTTGGTAGTGGTCCCGGGCTATGAGCAGTTCTTC

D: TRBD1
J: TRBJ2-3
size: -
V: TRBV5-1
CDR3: CASSWDSRTDTQYF
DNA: TGCGCCAGCAGCTGGGACAGCCGCACAGATACGCAGTATTTT

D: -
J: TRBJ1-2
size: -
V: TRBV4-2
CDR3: CASSRMGANYGYTF
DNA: TGTGCCAGCAGCCGCATGGGGGCTAACTATGGCTACACCTTC

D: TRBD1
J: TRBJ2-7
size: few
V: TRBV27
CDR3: CASSLGTGPFEQYF
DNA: TGTGCCAGCAGTCTAGGGACAGGGCCCTTCGAGCAGTACTTC

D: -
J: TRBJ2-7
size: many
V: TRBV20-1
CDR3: CSARDRPAYEQYF
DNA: TGCAGTGCTAGAGACAGACCAGCCTACGAGCAGTACTTC

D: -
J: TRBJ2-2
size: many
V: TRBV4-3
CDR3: CASSQEGFMGATGELFF
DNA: TGCGCCAGCAGCCAAGAAGGATTTATGGGCGCCACCGGGGAGCTGTTTTTT

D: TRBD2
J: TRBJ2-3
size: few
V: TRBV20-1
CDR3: CSARGAGGPSITDTQYF
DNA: TGCAGTGCTAGAGGGGCGGGAGGGCCTAGCATTACAGATACGCAGTATTTT

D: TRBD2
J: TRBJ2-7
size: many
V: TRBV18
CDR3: CASSPQAGGLVEQYF
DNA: TGTGCCAGCTCACCTCAAGCGGGAGGGCTTGTCGAGCAGTACTTC

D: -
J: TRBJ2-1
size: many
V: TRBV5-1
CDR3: CASRDGLLTYNEQFF
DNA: TGCGCCAGCAGGGACGGACTACTCACCTACAATGAGCAGTTCTTC

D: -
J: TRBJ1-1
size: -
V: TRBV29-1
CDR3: CSVQAGGKWNTEAFF
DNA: TGCAGCGTCCAAGCGGGGGGGAAATGGAACACTGAAGCTTTCTTT

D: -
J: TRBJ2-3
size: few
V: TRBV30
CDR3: CAWSVVRTDTQYF
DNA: TGTGCCTGGAGTGTAGTGAGAACAGATACGCAGTATTTT

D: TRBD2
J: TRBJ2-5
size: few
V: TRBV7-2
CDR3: CASSSSGYQETQYF
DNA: TGTGCCAGCAGCTCTAGCGGTTACCAAGAGACCCAGTACTTC

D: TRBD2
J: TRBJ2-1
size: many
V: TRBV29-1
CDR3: CSVSLAGVSNEQFF
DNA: TGCAGCGTTAGCTTAGCGGGAGTATCAAATGAGCAGTTCTTC

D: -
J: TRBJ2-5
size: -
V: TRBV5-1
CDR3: CASSPRQGPKQETQYF
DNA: TGCGCCAGCAGCCCCCGGCAGGGGCCCAAACAAGAGACCCAGTACTTC

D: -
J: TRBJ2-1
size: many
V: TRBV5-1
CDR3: CASSVDSGNEQFF
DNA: TGCGCCAGCAGCGTCGATTCAGGCAATGAGCAGTTCTTC

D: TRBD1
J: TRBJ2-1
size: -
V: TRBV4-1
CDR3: CASSPTGGVFNEQFF
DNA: TGCGCCAGCAGCCCAACAGGGGGCGTTTTCAATGAGCAGTTCTTC

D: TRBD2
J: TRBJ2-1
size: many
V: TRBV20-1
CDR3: CSATSGTSGGSEQFF
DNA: TGCAGTGCTACCTCCGGGACTAGCGGGGGCAGTGAGCAGTTCTTC

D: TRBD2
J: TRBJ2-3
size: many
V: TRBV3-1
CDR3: CASSQAGLPNTDTQYF
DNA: TGTGCCAGCAGCCAGGCGGGACTACCTAACACAGATACGCAGTATTTT

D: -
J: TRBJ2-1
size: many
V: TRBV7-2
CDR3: CASSLVVNEQFF
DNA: TGTGCCAGCAGCTTAGTTGTCAATGAGCAGTTCTTC